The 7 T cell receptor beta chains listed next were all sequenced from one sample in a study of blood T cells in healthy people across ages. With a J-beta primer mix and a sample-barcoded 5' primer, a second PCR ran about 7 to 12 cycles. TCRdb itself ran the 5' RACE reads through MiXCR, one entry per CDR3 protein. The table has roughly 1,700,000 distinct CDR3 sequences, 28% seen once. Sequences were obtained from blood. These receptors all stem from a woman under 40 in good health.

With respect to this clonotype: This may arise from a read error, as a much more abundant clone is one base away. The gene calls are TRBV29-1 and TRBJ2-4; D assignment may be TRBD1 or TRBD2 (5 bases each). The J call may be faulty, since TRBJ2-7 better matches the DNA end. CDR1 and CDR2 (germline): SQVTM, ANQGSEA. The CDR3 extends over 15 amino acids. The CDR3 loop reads CSVEFAGRKAYEQYF. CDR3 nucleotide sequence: TGCAGCGTTGAATTTGCAGGGAGAAAAGCCTACGAGCAGTACTTC.

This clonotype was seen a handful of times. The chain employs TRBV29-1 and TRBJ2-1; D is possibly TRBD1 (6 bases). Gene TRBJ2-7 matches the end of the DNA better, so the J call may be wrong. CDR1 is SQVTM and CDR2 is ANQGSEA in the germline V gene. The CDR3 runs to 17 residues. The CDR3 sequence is CSVEGRTELSSYNEQYF. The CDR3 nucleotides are TGCAGCGTTGAAGGTCGGACAGAACTAAGCTCCTACAATGAGCAGTACTTC.

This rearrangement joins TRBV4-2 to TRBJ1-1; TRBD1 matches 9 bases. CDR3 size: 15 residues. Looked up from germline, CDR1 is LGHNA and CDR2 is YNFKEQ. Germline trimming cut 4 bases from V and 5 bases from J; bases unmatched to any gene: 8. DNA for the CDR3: TGTGCCAGCAGCCCCCGACAGGGGGAAGGGACTGAAGCTTTCTTT. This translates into CASSPRQGEGTEAFF.

CDR3 loop: CASSQRDGGNQPQHF. As DNA, the CDR3 is TGCGCCAGCAGCCAACGGGATGGGGGCAATCAGCCCCAGCATTTT. The chain combines TRBV4-1 with TRBJ1-5; no firm D call. This CDR3 is 15 amino acids long. Germline V gene sequence: CDR1 MGHRA, CDR2 YSYEKL. Trimming pared 2 bases from V and 2 bases from J, leaving 10 bases between.

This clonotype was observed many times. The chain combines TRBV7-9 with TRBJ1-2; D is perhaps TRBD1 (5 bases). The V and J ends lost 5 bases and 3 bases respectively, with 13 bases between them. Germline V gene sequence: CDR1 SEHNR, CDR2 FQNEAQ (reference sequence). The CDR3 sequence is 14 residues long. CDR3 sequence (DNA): TGTGCCAGCAGCCAAGAGGGACGGCACTATGGCTACACCTTC. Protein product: CASSQEGRHYGYTF.

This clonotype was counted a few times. This chain's CDR3 is CASSQKTGTGTEQYF. The CDR3 nucleotides are TGCGCCAGCAGCCAAAAAACCGGGACAGGGACCGAGCAGTACTTC. This chain joins TRBV4-1 and TRBJ2-7, with 9 bases matching TRBD1. This CDR3 region has 15 residues. Germline V gene sequence: CDR1 MGHRA, CDR2 YSYEKL. J lost 6 bases, V lost 2 bases, and 8 bases had no gene match.

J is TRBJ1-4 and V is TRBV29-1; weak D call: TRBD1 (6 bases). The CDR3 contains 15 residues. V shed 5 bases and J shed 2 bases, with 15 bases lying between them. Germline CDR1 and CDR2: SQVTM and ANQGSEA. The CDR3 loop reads CSVYPGEGTNEKLFF. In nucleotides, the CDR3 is TGCAGCGTTTACCCAGGGGAGGGTACTAATGAAAAACTGTTTTTT. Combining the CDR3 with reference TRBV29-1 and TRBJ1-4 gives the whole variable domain SAVISQKPSRDICQRGTSLTIQCQVDSQVTMMFWYRQQPGQSLTLIATANQGSEATYESGFVIDKFPISRPNLTFSTLTVSNMSPEDSSIYLCSVYPGEGTNEKLFFGSGTQLSVL.